This TCR beta chain was captured in a study of identical twins. The germline V gene encodes CDR1 SQVTM and CDR2 ANQGSEA. V lost 1 base, J lost 1 base, and 1 base lay in between. This CDR3 spans 11 amino acids. MiXCR, run by TCRdb on the 5' RACE reads, gives a single entry per CDR3 protein. The sample lists about 520,000 distinct CDR3 sequences, approximately 22% occurring once. This clonotype was seen at least ten times. Antigen specificity is unknown. Study-wide points: It was possible that invariant MAIT and iNKT cells partly confounded the zero-insertion analyses. With beta out-of-frame sequences, excess sharing by twins was weaker. Rather than following the same donors, the conclusions depended on cross-sectional statistical analysis.

The sample also formed part of further work on T cells expressing NK-cell markers. That work states: A few donors' CD3+CD56-NKG2C+ cells were dominated by the same clonotypes.

The genes are TRBV29-1 and TRBJ2-5; D not resolved. This receptor was taken from a woman younger than 35 in good health. The sample comprised CD4+ T cells sorted from blood. CDR3 DNA sequence: TGCAGCGTTGAAGCCCAAGAGACCCAGTACTTC. It translates to CSVEAQETQYF.